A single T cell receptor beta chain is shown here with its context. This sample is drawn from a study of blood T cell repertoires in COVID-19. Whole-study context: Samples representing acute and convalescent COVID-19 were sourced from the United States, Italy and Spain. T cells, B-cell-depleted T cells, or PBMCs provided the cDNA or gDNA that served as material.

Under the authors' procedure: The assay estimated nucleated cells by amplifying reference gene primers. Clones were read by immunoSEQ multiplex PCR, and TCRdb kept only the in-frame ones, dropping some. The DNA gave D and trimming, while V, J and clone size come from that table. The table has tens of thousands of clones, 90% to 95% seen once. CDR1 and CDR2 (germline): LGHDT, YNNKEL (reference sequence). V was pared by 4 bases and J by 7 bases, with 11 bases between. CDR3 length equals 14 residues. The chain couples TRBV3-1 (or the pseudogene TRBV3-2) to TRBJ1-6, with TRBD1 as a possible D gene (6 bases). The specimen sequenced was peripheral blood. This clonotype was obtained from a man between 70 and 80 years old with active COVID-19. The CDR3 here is CASSPAGANSPLHF. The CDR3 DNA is TGTGCCAGCAGCCCAGCAGGGGCGAATTCACCCCTCCACTTT.